The sequence of this T cell receptor (beta chain) was determined in a study of shared clonotypes between healthy human individuals. Points from the study as a whole: Sharing of clonotypes among donors was expected to vary with sequencing depth.

The assay was immunoSEQ multiplex PCR, and TCRdb's table has in-frame clones only and misses some. The repertoire holds approximately 740,000 clones, 92% seen once, with approximately 25% in the top ten. Note on this clone: Its matching antigen is unknown.

Cells designated naive CD8 were CD45RO-negative and were positively selected for CCR7, with terminally differentiated effector memory CD45RA+ cells excluded. This receptor was taken from a man younger than 40 in good health. Source material: naive CD8+ T cells sorted from blood.

CDR3 amino acids: CASRRDGSYNEQFF. CDR3 bases: TGTGCCAGCCGCCGGGACGGATCCTACAATGAGCAGTTCTTC. The chain is built from TRBV7-3 and TRBJ2-1; possibly TRBD1 or TRBD2 for D (5 bases each). The V end lost 8 bases, the J end lost 1 base, and 12 bases lay between the germline ends. There are 14 residues in the CDR3. The germline V gene encodes CDR1 SGHTA and CDR2 FQGTGA.